The source of this T cell receptor beta chain is a study of CD8+CD57+ T cells in acquired aplastic anemia. About the research overall: Quantities of DNA derived from sorted CD4+ and CD8+ cells averaged roughly 3 ug. General study findings and limits: It was found that 25 to 35 CD8+ CDR3 sequences were shared between patients and controls.

Genomic DNA was employed as the template in profiling TCR beta VDJ and CDR3. TCRdb reprocessed the reads with MiXCR, giving one entry per CDR3 protein. Of approximately 270,000 distinct CDR3 sequences listed, approximately 55% were seen once; the top ten hold 8%. With regard to this clonotype: Antigen unknown.

Germline V gene data show CDR1 as SGHTA and CDR2 as FQGTGA. V was shortened by 7 bases and J by 1 base, with 13 bases between the two germline ends. This CDR3 has 14 amino acids. The sample taken for sequencing was sorted CD4+, CD8+, or CD8+CD57+ T cells (not recorded which) from PBMCs. The V call is TRBV7-3, the J call TRBJ2-5; TRBD2 is a possible D gene (5 bases). This TCR derives from a human donor with severe aplastic anemia or a healthy control (not recorded which). CDR3 bases: TGTGCCAGCACCAAGACTACTTCCCAAGAGACCCAGTACTTC. The encoded protein is CASTKTTSQETQYF.